This TCR beta chain was identified during a study of cytomegalovirus exposure and HLA in healthy donors. Study-wide findings and caveats: Cytomegalovirus status was reportedly diagnosed by the classifier with high sensitivity and specificity.

This CDR3 is 14 amino acids long. Germline values: CDR1 SEHNR, CDR2 FQNEAQ (reference sequence). V was shortened by 7 bases and J by 1 base, with 10 bases between the two germline ends. The data were produced by immunoSEQ multiplex PCR, yet TCRdb's version contains in-frame clones alone and is incomplete. The sample has around 150,000 clones; just over 90% are singletons. Details on this clone: Its target is not known.

The chain has TRBV7-9 and TRBJ2-2, with D unclear. The sequenced sample was PBMCs. The TCR was taken from a man younger than 35 in good health and CMV-seronegative. The CDR3 nucleotides are TGTGCCAGCACCGTTGACAAGAACACCGGGGAGCTGTTTTTT. This codes for CASTVDKNTGELFF.